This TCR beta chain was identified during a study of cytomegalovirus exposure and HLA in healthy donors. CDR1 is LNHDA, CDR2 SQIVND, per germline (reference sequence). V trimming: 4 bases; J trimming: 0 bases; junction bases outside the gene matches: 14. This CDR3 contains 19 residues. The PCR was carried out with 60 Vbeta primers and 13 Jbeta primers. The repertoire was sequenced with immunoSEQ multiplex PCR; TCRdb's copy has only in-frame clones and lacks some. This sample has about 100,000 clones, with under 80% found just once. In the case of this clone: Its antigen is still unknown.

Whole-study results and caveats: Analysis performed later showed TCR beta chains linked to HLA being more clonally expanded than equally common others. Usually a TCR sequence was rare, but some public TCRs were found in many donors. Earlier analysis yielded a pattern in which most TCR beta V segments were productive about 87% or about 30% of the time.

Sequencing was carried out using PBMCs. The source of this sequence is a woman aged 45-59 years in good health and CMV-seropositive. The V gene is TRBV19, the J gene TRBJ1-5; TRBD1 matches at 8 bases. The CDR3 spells CASSNLMGQEGISNQPQHF. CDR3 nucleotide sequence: TGTGCCAGTAGTAACCTCATGGGACAGGAAGGGATTAGCAATCAGCCCCAGCATTTT.